This T cell receptor (beta chain) was sequenced for a study of shared clonotypes between healthy human individuals. Background on the study: Each donor's CD4 naive and CD4 memory cells filled three plates apiece, CD8 naive two, and CD8 memory one. Findings and limits, study-wide: Rarefaction exposed incomplete sorted-subset sequencing despite large depth.

This clone has just one count. Its antigen remains unidentified. Germline values: CDR1 MNHNS, CDR2 SASEGT. The V and J ends lost 8 bases and 0 bases respectively, with 11 bases between them. CDR3 size: 13 residues. In the original analysis: Filtering differed for immunoSEQ, which gave only junction sequences without quality scores. The data were produced by immunoSEQ multiplex PCR, yet TCRdb's version contains in-frame clones alone and is incomplete. V, J and clone size derive from that table, while D and trimming were established from the DNA sequence. Found here are some 2,100,000 clones, more than 90% of them singletons; the top ten hold 0.1% to 0.15%.

This receptor was taken from a young man in good health. This chain links TRBV6-1 with TRBJ2-7, with TRBD2 as a possible D gene (6 bases). Sequencing was done on a sample of naive CD4+ T cells sorted from blood. Subset here: CD45RA+ positively selected. This CDR3 is CASGVRGSYEQYF. CDR3 in DNA: TGTGCCAGCGGGGTGCGGGGCTCCTACGAGCAGTACTTC.